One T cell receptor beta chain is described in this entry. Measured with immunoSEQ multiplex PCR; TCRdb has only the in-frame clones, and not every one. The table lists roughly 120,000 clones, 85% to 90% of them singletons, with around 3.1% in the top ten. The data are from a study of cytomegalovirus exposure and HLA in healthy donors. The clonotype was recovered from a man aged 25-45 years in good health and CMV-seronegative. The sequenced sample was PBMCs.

The CDR3 DNA follows: TGTGCCAGCAGCAACTCGGGAGGCAGGGAGCAGTACTTC. Its protein is CASSNSGGREQYF. The chain is built from TRBV5-4 and TRBJ2-7; 7 bases map to TRBD2. The CDR3 totals 13 residues. Germline V lookup: CDR1 SGHNT, CDR2 YYREEE (reference sequence). Trimming at V came to 4 bases and at J to 7 bases, leaving 8 bases not matched to a gene.